What follows are 21 T cell receptor beta chains derived from one specimen sequenced in a study of blood T cell repertoires in COVID-19. Profiled with immunoSEQ multiplex PCR; TCRdb holds only in-frame clones, not every one. Altogether around 310,000 clones are present, roughly 89% being singletons, with the ten largest covering roughly 1%. Specimen: peripheral blood. The receptors originated from a woman between 40 and 55 years old with COVID-19, enrolled during active disease.

The chain employs TRBV20-1 and TRBJ1-5; D remains unclear. This CDR3 contains 15 residues. Germline CDR1 reads DFQATT; CDR2 reads SNEGSKA (reference sequence). V gave up 3 bases and J gave up 0 bases, with 12 bases separating them. The CDR3 here is CSASPRLDSNQPQHF. CDR3 in DNA: TGCAGTGCTAGTCCGAGACTCGATAGCAATCAGCCCCAGCATTTT.

The CDR3 nucleotides are TGTGCCAGCAGCTTAGCGTGGCAGCAAGAGACCCAGTACTTC. This sequence encodes CASSLAWQQETQYF. The rearrangement joins TRBV11-1 to TRBJ2-5; D gene ambiguous. The V end lost 0 bases, the J end lost 2 bases, and 7 bases lay between the germline ends. The CDR3 runs to 14 residues. Germline-derived CDR1 and CDR2 are SGHAT and FQDESV (reference sequence).

The chain recombines TRBV27 with TRBJ1-2; perhaps TRBD1 as D (5 bases). Per the germline V gene, CDR1 is MNHEY and CDR2 is SMNVEV (reference sequence). With 3 bases removed from V and 8 bases from J, the gap between germline ends came to 19 bases. The length of the CDR3 is 15 residues. The CDR3 DNA sequence: TGTGCCAGCAGTTTCGAAGCGGGGCTACCCTACGGCTACACCTTC. Translating gives CASSFEAGLPYGYTF.

The table lists this clone with a count of one. V and J are TRBV6-2 or TRBV6-3 and TRBJ2-7, with 8 bases matching TRBD1. Unmatched junction bases numbered 11, after V lost 6 bases and J lost 4 bases. Germline assignment: CDR1 MNHEY and CDR2 SVGEGT. The CDR3 sequence is 15 residues long. The CDR3 sequence: CASSPRTGLKYEQYF. Written as DNA, the CDR3 is TGTGCCAGCAGCCCTCGGACAGGGCTCAAGTACGAGCAGTACTTC.

The chain couples TRBV7-2 to TRBJ2-3, with 10 bases matching TRBD1. Germline trimming cut 5 bases from V and 3 bases from J; bases unmatched to any gene: 2. This CDR3 is 14 amino acids long. Germline V gene lookup returns CDR1 SGHTA and CDR2 FQGNSA. CDR3 DNA: TGTGCCAGCAGCGACAGGGGGCGGACAGATACGCAGTATTTT. Residues: CASSDRGRTDTQYF.

The chain recombines TRBV3-1 (or the pseudogene TRBV3-2) with TRBJ2-2; D may be TRBD2 (6 bases). V gave up 1 base and J gave up 4 bases, with 13 bases separating them. CDR3 length: 16 residues. CDR1 LGHDT and CDR2 YNNKEL come from the germline V gene (reference sequence). CDR3 residues: CASSQAIGRSTGELFF. CDR3 bases: TGTGCCAGCAGCCAAGCGATCGGGAGATCCACCGGGGAGCTGTTTTTT.

This clone was seen only once. V gene TRBV27 combines with J gene TRBJ2-7; 7 bases are a match to TRBD2. This CDR3 region has 14 residues. The ends lost 6 bases at V and 7 bases at J; junction bases unmatched: 12. The germline V gene encodes CDR1 MNHEY and CDR2 SMNVEV (reference sequence). The CDR3 DNA sequence: TGTGCCAGCAGCTTACGGCGGGCCGGGGGGGAGCAGTACTTC. Translation: CASSLRRAGGEQYF.

This chain links TRBV5-5 with TRBJ1-2, with TRBD1 matching 11 bases. Germline-derived CDR1 and CDR2 are SGHKS and YYEKEE (reference sequence). V trimming: 4 bases; J trimming: 4 bases; junction bases outside the gene matches: 3. The CDR3 has 14 amino acids. This chain's CDR3 is CASSTGTGGYGYTF. CDR3 nucleotides: TGTGCCAGCAGCACCGGGACAGGGGGCTATGGCTACACCTTC.

This chain links TRBV3-1 (or the pseudogene TRBV3-2) with TRBJ1-1, with 10 bases identical to TRBD1. Germline CDR1 and CDR2: LGHDT and YNNKEL (reference sequence). J was trimmed by 4 bases and V by 2 bases; bases with no gene match: 7. This CDR3 has 16 residues. CDR3 nucleotide sequence: TGTGCCAGCAGCCAATGGGACAGGGGCTTGGGCACTGAAGCTTTCTTT. As protein: CASSQWDRGLGTEAFF.

The V call is TRBV5-1, the J call TRBJ2-1, with 9 bases that match TRBD2. Germline trimming cut 5 bases from V and 1 base from J; bases unmatched to any gene: 10. CDR1 SGHRS and CDR2 YFSETQ come from the germline V gene. The length of the CDR3 is 17 residues. The CDR3 region is CASSPNSGSGSYNEQFF. The DNA for the CDR3 is TGCGCCAGCAGTCCAAATAGCGGGAGCGGGTCCTACAATGAGCAGTTCTTC.

The V gene is TRBV27, the J gene TRBJ2-7; 11 bases align to TRBD1. CDR3 length: 15 amino acids. J lost 2 bases, V lost 4 bases, and 4 bases had no gene match. Germline CDR1 is MNHEY and CDR2 is SMNVEV (reference sequence). The CDR3 coding sequence is TGTGCCAGCAGTTCCCTGGACAGGGGGCCCTACGAGCAGTACTTC. Translated: CASSSLDRGPYEQYF.

The table lists this clone with many counts. The chain combines TRBV11-2 with TRBJ1-5; D remains unclear. The CDR3 consists of 13 residues. CDR1 SGHAT and CDR2 FQNNGV come from the germline V gene. V lost 2 bases and J lost 3, with 5 bases in between. This CDR3 reads CASSLQNNQPQHF. The CDR3 DNA follows: TGTGCCAGCAGCTTACAAAACAATCAGCCCCAGCATTTT.

The chain employs TRBV6-5 and TRBJ2-3, with D unresolved. Germline values: CDR1 MNHEY, CDR2 SVGAGI. This CDR3 spans 14 amino acids. Trimming removed 6 bases from V and 1 base from J, with 11 bases in between. CDR3 in DNA: TGTGCCAGCAGACCTCGCTACGGCACAGATACGCAGTATTTT. As protein: CASRPRYGTDTQYF.

DNA for the CDR3: TGTGCCAGCAGCTTCCGGGACAGGGGAAGGTTTGAGCAGTTCTTC. Encoded protein: CASSFRDRGRFEQFF. The chain recombines TRBV13 with TRBJ2-1; TRBD1 matches at 10 bases. The CDR3 is 15 residues long. Per the germline V gene, CDR1 is PRHDT and CDR2 is FYEKMQ (reference sequence). The junction had 8 bases not matched to a gene; V was cut back by 3 bases and J by 9 bases.

J is TRBJ1-3 and V is TRBV19, with 8 bases lining up with TRBD1. V gave up 5 bases and J gave up 0 bases; unmatched junction bases: 9. Germline values: CDR1 LNHDA, CDR2 SQIVND (reference sequence). The CDR3 is made up of 17 amino acids. In nucleotides, the CDR3 is TGTGCCAGTAGTCCTACGGACAGGGCTGACTCTGGAAACACCATATATTTT. Its translation: CASSPTDRADSGNTIYF. Full variable domain (remainder filled in from reference TRBV19 and TRBJ1-3): DGGITQSPKYLFRKEGQNVTLSCEQNLNHDAMYWYRQDPGQGLRLIYYSQIVNDFQKGDIAEGYSVSREKKESFPLTVTSAQKNPTAFYLCASSPTDRADSGNTIYFGEGSWLTVV.

The chain combines TRBV12-3 or TRBV12-4 with TRBJ1-2; D unresolved. The V gene lost 5 bases and the J gene lost 4 bases, with 11 bases spanning the gap. This CDR3 is built from 13 residues. The CDR3 DNA is TGTGCCAGCAGTCCTCGCGATAGCTATGGCTACACCTTC. Amino acids: CASSPRDSYGYTF.

The chain uses TRBV9 and TRBJ2-1; tentatively, D is TRBD2 (6 bases). V was pared by 4 bases and J by 9 bases, with 17 bases between. CDR3 size: 14 residues. The V gene's germline CDR1 is SGDLS and CDR2 YYNGEE. The CDR3 bases are TGTGCCAGCAGCCCCCCGGCTAGCGTGTCTGAGCAGTTCTTC. It specifies CASSPPASVSEQFF.

The rearrangement uses TRBV9 and TRBJ1-3, with a tentative D call TRBD1 (6 bases). From germline, CDR1 is SGDLS and CDR2 YYNGEE. V gave up 4 bases and J gave up 0 bases, with 14 bases separating them. The CDR3 is 16 amino acids. The CDR3 is CASSSRDTFSGNTIYF. The CDR3 DNA reads as TGTGCCAGCAGCTCTCGGGACACCTTCTCTGGAAACACCATATATTTT.

The rearrangement links TRBV21-1 to TRBJ2-2; the table's D call TRBD1 went unverified against the DNA. TRBV21-1 is labeled a pseudogene. This CDR3 has 15 residues. The CDR3 reads CASSIQGSLPGELFF. The CDR3 DNA sequence: TGTGCCAGCAGCATACAGGGGAGTTTGCCCGGGGAGCTGTTTTTT.

The chain uses TRBV29-1 and TRBJ1-2; TRBD1 matches 7 bases. Germline CDR1 reads SQVTM; CDR2 reads ANQGSEA. The CDR3 runs to 13 residues. CDR3 sequence reads: CSARDRENYGYTF. The CDR3 nucleotides are TGCAGTGCTCGGGACAGAGAAAACTATGGCTACACCTTC. The variable domain in full, with the rest retrieved from reference TRBV29-1 and TRBJ1-2, is SAVISQKPSRDICQRGTSLTIQCQVDSQVTMMFWYRQQPGQSLTLIATANQGSEATYESGFVIDKFPISRPNLTFSTLTVSNMSPEDSSIYLCSARDRENYGYTFGSGTRLTVV.

A word on this clone: Other nucleotide sequences from this sample produce the same CDR3. V usage is TRBV6-5 and J usage is TRBJ2-7; 11 nucleotides match TRBD1. Germline CDR1 MNHEY, CDR2 SVGAGI. The length of the CDR3 is 14 residues. Unmatched junction bases numbered 4, after V lost 6 bases and J lost 3 bases. The CDR3 loop is CASSWGQGDYEQYF. As DNA, the CDR3 is TGTGCCAGCAGCTGGGGACAGGGGGACTACGAGCAGTACTTC.